This TCR beta chain was found in a study of T cell repertoires in aging, cancer and after chemotherapy. The wider study: Glioblastoma patients receiving temozolomide-based therapy gave paired samples before and after chemotherapy.

Amplification of TCR beta used genomic DNA extracted from peripheral blood. V lost 4 bases to trimming and J lost 6 bases, with 15 bases between them. The germline V gene encodes CDR1 DFQATT and CDR2 SNEGSKA (reference sequence). The CDR3 runs to 13 residues. Multiplex touch-down PCR with TRB-A/B primers amplified rearranged V-D-J TRB sequences. TCRdb called the multiplex PCR reads again in MiXCR, with one record for every CDR3 protein. The sample lists 3,000 to 3,500 distinct CDR3 sequences; less than 35% were seen once. The TCR comes from a human donor with a solid tumor. What was sequenced was blood. The V and J genes are TRBV20-1 and TRBJ1-2, with D uncertain. Here the CDR3 DNA reads TGCAGTGCTAAAGATCGGGTAGGAAATGGCTACACCTTC. Translating it yields CSAKDRVGNGYTF.